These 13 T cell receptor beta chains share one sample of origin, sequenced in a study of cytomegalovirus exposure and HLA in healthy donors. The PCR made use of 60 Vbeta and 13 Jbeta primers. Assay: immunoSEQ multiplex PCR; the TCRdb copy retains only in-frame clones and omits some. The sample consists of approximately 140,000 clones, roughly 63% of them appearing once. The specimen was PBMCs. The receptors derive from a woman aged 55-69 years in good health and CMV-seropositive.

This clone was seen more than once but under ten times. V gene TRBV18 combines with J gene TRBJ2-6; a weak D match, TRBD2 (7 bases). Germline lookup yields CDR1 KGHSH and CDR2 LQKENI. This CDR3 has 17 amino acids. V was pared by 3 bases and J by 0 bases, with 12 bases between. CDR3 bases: TGTGCCAGCTCACCGGGGGGGCTAAGCTCTGGGGCCAACGTCCTGACTTTC. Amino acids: CASSPGGLSSGANVLTF.

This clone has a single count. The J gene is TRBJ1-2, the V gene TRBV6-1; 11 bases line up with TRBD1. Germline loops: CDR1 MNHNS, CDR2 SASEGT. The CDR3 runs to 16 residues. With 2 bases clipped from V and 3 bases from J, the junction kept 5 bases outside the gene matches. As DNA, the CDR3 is TGTGCCAGCAGTGAAATGGGGACAGGGGGAGACTATGGCTACACCTTC. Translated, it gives CASSEMGTGGDYGYTF.

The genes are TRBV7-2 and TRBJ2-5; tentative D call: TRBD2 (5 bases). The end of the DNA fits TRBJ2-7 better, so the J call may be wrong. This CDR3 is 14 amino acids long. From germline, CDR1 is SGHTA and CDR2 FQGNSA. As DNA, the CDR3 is TGTGCCAGCAGCTCCAGAGCGGCCTCATACGAGCAGTACTTC. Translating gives CASSSRAASYEQYF.

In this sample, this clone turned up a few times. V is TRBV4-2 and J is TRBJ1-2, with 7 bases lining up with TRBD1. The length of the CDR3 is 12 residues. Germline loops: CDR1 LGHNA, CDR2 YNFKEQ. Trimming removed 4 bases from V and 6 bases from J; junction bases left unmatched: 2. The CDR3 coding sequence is TGTGCCAGCAGCCTTACAGGGGATGGCTACACCTTC. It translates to CASSLTGDGYTF.

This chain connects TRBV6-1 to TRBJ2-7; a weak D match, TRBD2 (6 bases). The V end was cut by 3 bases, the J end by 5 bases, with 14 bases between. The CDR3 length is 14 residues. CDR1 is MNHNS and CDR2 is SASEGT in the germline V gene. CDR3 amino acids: CASSEEGPLHEQYF. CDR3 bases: TGTGCCAGCAGTGAGGAGGGGCCCCTTCACGAGCAGTACTTC.

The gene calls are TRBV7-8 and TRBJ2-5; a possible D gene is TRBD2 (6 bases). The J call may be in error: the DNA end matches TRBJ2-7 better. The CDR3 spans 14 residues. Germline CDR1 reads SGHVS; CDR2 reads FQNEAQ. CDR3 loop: CASSLGPRRGEQYF. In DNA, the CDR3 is TGTGCCAGCAGCTTAGGTCCCAGGAGGGGCGAGCAGTACTTC.

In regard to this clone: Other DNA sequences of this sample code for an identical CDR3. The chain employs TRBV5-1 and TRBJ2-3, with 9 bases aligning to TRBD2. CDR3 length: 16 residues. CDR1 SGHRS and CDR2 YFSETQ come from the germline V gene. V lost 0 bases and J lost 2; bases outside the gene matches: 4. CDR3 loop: CASSLGLAEITDTQYF. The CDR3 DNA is TGCGCCAGCAGCTTGGGACTAGCGGAAATCACAGATACGCAGTATTTT.

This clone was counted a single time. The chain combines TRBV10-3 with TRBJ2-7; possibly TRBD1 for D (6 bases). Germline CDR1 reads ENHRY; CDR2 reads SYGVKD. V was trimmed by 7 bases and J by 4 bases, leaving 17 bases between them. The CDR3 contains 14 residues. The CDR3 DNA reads TGTGCCATCAATCCCGGGACACCGGCTTACGAGCAGTACTTC. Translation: CAINPGTPAYEQYF.

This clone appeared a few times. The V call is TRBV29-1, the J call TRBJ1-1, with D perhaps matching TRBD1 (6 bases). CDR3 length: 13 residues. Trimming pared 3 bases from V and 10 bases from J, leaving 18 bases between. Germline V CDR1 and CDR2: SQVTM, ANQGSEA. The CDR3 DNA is TGCAGCGTTGACCCCTTCAGTGACAGGTTAGCTTTCTTT. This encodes CSVDPFSDRLAFF.

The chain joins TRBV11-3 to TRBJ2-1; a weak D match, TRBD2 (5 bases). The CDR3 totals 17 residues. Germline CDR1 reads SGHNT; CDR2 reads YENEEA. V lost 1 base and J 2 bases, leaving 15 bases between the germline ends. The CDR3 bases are TGTGCCAGCAGCTTAGGACTCGGCGGGCGTACCTACAATGAGCAGTTCTTC. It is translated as CASSLGLGGRTYNEQFF.

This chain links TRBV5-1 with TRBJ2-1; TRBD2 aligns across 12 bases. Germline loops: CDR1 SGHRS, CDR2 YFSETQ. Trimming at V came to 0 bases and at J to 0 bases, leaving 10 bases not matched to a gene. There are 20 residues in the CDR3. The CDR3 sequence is CASSLVLGLAGLSSYNEQFF. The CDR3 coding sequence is TGCGCCAGCAGCTTGGTGTTGGGACTAGCGGGTCTGAGCTCCTACAATGAGCAGTTCTTC.

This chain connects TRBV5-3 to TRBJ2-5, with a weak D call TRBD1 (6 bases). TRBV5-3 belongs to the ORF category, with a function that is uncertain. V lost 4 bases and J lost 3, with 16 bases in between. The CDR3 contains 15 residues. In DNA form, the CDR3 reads TGTGCCAGAAGCCCCGAGCGAAAGGGGGAAGAGACCCAGTACTTC. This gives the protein CARSPERKGEETQYF.

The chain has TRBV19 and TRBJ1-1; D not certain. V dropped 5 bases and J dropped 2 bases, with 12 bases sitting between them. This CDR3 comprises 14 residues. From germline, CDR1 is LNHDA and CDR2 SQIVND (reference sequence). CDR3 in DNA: TGTGCCAGTAGTGCCCGACATGAAAACACTGAAGCTTTCTTT. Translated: CASSARHENTEAFF.